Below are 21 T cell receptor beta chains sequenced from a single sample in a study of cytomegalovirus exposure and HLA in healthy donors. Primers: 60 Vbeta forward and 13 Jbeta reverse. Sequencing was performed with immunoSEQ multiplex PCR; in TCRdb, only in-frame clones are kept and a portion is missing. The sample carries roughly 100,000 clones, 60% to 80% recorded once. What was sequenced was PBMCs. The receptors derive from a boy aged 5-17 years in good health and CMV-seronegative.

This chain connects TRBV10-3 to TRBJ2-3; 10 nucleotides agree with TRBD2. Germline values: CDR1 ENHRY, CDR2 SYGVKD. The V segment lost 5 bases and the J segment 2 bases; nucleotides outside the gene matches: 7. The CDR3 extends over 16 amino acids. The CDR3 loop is CAISWGLAMATDTQYF. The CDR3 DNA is TGTGCCATCAGTTGGGGACTAGCGATGGCCACAGATACGCAGTATTTT.

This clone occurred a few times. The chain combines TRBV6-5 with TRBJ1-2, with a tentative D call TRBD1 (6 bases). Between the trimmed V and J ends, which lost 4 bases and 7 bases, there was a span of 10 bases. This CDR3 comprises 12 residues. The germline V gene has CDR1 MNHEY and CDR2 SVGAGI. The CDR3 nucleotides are TGTGCCAGCAGTTTCGCAGGGGCTGGCTACACCTTC. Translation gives CASSFAGAGYTF.

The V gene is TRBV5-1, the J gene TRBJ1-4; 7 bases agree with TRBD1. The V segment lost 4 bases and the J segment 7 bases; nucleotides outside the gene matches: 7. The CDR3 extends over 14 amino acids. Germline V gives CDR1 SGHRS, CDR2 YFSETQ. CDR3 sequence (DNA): TGCGCCAGCAGCCGGACGGCAGGGGGTGAAAAACTGTTTTTT. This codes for CASSRTAGGEKLFF.

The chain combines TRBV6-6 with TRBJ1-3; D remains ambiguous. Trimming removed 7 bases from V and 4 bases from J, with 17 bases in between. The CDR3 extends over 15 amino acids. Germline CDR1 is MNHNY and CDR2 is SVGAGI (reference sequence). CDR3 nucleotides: TGTGCCAGCACACTCCCCCGGATGCGGGGAAACACCATATATTTT. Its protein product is CASTLPRMRGNTIYF.

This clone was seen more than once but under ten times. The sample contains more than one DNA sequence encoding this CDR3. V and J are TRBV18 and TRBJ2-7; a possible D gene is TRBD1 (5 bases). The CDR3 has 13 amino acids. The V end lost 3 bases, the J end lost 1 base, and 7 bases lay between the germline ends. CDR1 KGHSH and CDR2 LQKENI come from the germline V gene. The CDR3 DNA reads TGTGCCAGCTCACCGGGGCAGTCCTACGAGCAGTACTTC. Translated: CASSPGQSYEQYF.

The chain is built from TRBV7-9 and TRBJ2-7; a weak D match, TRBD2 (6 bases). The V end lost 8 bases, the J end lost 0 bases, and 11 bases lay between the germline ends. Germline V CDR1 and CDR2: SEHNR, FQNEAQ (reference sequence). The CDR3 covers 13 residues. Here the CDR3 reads CASAAGISYEQYF. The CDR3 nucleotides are TGTGCCAGCGCTGCGGGGATCTCCTACGAGCAGTACTTC. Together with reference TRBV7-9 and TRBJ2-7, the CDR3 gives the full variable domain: DTGVSQNPRHKITKRGQNVTFRCDPISEHNRLYWYRQTLGQGPEFLTYFQNEAQLEKSRLLSDRFSAERPKGSFSTLEIQRTEQGDSAMYLCASAAGISYEQYFGPGTRLTVT.

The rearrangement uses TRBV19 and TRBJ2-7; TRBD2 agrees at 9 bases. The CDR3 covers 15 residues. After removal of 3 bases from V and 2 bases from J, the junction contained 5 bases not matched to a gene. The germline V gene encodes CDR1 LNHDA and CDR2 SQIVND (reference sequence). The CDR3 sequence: CASSIGAGGPYEQYF. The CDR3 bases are TGTGCCAGTAGTATTGGGGCGGGAGGGCCCTACGAGCAGTACTTC.

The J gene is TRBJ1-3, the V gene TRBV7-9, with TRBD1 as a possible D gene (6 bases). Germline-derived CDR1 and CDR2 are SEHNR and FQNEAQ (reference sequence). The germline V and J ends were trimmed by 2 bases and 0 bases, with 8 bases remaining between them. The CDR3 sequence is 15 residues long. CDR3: CASSLKGVSGNTIYF. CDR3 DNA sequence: TGTGCCAGCAGCTTAAAGGGGGTCTCTGGAAACACCATATATTTT.

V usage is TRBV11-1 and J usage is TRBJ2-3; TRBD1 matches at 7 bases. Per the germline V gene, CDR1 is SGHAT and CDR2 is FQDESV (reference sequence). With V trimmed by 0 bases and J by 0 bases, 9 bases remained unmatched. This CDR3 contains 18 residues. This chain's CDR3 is CASSLAYRGPISTDTQYF. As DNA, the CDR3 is TGTGCCAGCAGCTTAGCCTACAGGGGACCGATTAGCACAGATACGCAGTATTTT.

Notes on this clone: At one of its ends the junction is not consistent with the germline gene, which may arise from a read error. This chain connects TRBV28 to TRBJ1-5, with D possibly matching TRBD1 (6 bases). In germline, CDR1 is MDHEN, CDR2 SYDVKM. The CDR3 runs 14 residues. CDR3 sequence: CASSLPQGGATGNF. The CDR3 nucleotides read TGTGCCAGCAGTTTACCCCAGGGTGGAGCAACAGGGAATTTT.

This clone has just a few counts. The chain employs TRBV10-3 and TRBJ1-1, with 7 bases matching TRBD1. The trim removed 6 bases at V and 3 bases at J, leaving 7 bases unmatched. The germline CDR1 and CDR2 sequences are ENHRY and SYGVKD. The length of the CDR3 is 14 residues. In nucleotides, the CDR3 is TGTGCCATCAGGAGGCAGGGGGGCGACACTGAAGCTTTCTTT. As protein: CAIRRQGGDTEAFF.

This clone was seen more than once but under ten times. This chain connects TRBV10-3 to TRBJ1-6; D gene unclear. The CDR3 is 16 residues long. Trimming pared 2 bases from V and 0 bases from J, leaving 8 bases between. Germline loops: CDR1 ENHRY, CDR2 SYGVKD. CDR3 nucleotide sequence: TGTGCCATCAGTGAGCTATCTAGCTCCTATAATTCACCCCTCCACTTT. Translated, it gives CAISELSSSYNSPLHF.

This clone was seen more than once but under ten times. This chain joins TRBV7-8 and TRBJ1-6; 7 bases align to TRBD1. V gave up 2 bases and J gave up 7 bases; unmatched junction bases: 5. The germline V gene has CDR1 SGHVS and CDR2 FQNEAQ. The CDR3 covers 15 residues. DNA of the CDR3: TGTGCCAGCAGCTTATGGGGACAGAAGAATTCACCCCTCCACTTT. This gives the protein CASSLWGQKNSPLHF.

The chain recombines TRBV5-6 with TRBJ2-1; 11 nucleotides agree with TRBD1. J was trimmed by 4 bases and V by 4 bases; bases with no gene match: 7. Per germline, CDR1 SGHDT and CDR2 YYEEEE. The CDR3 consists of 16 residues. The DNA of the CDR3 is TGTGCCAGCAGCATTCGGACAGGGGGCGTGTACAATGAGCAGTTCTTC. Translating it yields CASSIRTGGVYNEQFF.

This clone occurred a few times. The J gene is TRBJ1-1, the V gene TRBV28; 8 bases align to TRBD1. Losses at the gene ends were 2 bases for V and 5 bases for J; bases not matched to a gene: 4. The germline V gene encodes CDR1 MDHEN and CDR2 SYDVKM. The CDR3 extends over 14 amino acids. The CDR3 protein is CASSLQGAGTEAFF. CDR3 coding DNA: TGTGCCAGCAGTTTACAGGGGGCAGGAACTGAAGCTTTCTTT.

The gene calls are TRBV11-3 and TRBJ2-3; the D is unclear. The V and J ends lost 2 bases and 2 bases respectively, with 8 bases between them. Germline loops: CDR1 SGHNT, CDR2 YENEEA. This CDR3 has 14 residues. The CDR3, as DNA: TGTGCCAGCAGCTTATATACAGTCACAGATACGCAGTATTTT. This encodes CASSLYTVTDTQYF. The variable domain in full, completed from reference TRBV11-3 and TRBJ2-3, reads EAGVVQSPRYKIIEKKQPVAFWCNPISGHNTLYWYLQNLGQGPELLIRYENEEAVDDSQLPKDRFSAERLKGVDSTLKIQPAELGDSAVYLCASSLYTVTDTQYFGPGTRLTVL.

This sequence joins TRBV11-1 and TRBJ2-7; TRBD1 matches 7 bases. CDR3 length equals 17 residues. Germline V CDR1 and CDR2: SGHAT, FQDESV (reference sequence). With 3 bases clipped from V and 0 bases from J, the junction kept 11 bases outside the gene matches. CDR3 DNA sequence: TGTGCCAGCAGCTTTGGGACAGACAGGGCAACCTCCTACGAGCAGTACTTC. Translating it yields CASSFGTDRATSYEQYF.

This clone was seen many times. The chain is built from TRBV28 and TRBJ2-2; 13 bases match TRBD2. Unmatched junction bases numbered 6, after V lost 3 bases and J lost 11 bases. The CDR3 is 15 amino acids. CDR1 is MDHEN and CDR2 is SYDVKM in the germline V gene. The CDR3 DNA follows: TGTGCCAGCAGTTTCGAGACTAGCGGGAGGCGAGAGCTGTTTTTT. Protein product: CASSFETSGRRELFF.

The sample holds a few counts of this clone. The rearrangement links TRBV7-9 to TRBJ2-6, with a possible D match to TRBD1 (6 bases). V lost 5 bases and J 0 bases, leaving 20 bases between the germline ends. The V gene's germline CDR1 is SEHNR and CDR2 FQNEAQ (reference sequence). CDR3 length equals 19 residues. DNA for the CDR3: TGTGCCAGCAGCCTCGGGCGGACAGCCCACTACTCTGGGGCCAACGTCCTGACTTTC. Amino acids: CASSLGRTAHYSGANVLTF. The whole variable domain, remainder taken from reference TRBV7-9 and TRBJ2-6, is DTGVSQNPRHKITKRGQNVTFRCDPISEHNRLYWYRQTLGQGPEFLTYFQNEAQLEKSRLLSDRFSAERPKGSFSTLEIQRTEQGDSAMYLCASSLGRTAHYSGANVLTFGAGSRLTVL.

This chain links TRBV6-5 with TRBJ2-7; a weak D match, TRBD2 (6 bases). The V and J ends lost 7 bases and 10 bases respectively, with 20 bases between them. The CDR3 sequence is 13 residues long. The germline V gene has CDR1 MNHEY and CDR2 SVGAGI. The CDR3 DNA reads TGTGCCAGCACCGGGAGCCTTCGGGCCTCCCAGTACTTC. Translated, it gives CASTGSLRASQYF.

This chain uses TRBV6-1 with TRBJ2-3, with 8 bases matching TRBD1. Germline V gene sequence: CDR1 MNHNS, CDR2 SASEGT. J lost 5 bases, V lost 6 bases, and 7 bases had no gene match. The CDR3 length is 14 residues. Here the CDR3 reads CASRPPGGVDTQYF. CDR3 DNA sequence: TGTGCCAGCAGGCCCCCAGGGGGCGTAGATACGCAGTATTTT.